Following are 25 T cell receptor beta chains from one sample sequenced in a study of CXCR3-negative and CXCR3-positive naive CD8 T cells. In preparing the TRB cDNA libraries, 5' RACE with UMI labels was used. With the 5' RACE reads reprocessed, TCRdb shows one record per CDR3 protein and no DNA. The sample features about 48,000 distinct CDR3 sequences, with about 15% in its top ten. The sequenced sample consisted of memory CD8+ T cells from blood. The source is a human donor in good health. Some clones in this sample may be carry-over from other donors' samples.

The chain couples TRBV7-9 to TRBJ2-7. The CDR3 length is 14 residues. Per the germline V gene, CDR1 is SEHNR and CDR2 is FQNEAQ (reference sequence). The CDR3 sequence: CASSPSESSYEQYF.

The CDR3: CASSEGAIATQPQHF. The chain has TRBV7-9 and TRBJ1-5; absent DNA, TCRdb's TRBD1 call cannot be checked. The CDR3 extends over 15 amino acids. Per germline, CDR1 SEHNR and CDR2 FQNEAQ (reference sequence).

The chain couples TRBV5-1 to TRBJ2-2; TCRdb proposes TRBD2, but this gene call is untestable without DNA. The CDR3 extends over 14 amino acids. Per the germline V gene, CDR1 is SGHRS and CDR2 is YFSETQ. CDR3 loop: CASSPRDNTGELFF.

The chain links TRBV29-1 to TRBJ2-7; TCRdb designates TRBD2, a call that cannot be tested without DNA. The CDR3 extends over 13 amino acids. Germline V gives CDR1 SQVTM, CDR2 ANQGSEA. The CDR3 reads CSVWTSGNYEQYF.

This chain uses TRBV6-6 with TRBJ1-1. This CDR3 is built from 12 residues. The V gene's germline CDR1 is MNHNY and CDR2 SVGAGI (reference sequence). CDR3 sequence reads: CASSYSHTEAFF.

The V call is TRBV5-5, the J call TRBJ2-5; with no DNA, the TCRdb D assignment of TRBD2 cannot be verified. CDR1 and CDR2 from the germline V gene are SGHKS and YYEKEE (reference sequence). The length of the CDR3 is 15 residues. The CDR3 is CASSGSWYGRETQYF.

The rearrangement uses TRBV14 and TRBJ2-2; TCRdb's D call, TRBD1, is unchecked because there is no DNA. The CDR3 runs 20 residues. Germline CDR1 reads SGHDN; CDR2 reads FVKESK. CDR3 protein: CASSPIMGLSLIYNTGELFF. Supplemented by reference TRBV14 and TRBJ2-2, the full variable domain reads EAGVTQFPSHSVIEKGQTVTLRCDPISGHDNLYWYRRVMGKEIKFLLHFVKESKQDESGMPNNRFLAERTGGTYSTLKVQPAELEDSGVYFCASSPIMGLSLIYNTGELFFGEGSRLTVL.

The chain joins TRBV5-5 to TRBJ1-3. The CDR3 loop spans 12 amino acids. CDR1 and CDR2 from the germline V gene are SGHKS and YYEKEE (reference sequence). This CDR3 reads CASSLTGNTIYF.

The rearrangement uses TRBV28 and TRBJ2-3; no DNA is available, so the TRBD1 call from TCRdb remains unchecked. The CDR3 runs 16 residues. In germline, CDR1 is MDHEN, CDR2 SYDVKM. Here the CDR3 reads CASSLYRVQGQDTQYF.

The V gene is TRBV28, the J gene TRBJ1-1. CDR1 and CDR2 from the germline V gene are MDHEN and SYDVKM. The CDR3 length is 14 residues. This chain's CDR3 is CASSLGSQNTEAFF.

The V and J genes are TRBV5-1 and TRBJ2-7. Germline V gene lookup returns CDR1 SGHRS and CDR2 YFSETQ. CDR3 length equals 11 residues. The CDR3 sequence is CASSLYGEQYF.

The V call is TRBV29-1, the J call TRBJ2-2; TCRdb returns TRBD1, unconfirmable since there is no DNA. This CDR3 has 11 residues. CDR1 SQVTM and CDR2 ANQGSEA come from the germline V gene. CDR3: CSVQQQGQLFF.

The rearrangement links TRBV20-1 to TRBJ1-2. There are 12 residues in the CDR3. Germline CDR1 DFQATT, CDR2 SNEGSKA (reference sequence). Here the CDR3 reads CSAPTANYGYTF.

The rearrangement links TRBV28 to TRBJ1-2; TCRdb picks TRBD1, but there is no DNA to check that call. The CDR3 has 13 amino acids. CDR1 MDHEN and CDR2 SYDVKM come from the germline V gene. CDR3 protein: CASSQSGGYGYTF.

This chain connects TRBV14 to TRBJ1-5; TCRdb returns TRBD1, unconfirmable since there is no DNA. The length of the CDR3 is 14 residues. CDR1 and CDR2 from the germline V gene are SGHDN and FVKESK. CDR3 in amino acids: CASSQAGFNQPQHF. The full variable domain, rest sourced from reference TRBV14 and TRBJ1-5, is EAGVTQFPSHSVIEKGQTVTLRCDPISGHDNLYWYRRVMGKEIKFLLHFVKESKQDESGMPNNRFLAERTGGTYSTLKVQPAELEDSGVYFCASSQAGFNQPQHFGDGTRLSIL.

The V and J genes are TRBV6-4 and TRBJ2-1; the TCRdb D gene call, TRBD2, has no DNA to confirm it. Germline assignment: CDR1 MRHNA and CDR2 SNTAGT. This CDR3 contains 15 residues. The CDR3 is CASSSTSGGNNEQFF.

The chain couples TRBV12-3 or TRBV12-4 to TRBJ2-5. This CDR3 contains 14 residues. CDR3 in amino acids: CASSFAQMVETQYF.

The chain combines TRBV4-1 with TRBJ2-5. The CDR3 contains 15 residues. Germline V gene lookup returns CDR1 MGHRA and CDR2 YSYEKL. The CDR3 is CASSQGESWVETQYF.

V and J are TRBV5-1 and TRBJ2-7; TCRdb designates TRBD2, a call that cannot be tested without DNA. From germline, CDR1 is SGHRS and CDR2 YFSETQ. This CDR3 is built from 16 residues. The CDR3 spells CASSLTVAGGSYEQYF.

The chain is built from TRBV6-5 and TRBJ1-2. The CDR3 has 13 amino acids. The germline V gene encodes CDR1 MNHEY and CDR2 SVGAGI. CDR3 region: CASSYSALEGYTF.

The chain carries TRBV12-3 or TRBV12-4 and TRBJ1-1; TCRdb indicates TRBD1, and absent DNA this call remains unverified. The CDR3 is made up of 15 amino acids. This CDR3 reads CASSLGQGVYAEAFF.

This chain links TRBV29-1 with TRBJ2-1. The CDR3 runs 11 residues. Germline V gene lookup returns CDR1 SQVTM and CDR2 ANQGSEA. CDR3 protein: CSVERPVEQFF.

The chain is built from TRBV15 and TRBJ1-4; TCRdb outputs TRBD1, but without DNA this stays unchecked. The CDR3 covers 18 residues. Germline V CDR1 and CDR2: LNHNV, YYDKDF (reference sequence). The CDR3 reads CATSRTNRGRLMYEKLFF.

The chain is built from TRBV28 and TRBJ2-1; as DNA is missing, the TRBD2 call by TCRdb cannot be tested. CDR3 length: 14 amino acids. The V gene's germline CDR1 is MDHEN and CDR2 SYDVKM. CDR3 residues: CASSRSGGGNEQFF.

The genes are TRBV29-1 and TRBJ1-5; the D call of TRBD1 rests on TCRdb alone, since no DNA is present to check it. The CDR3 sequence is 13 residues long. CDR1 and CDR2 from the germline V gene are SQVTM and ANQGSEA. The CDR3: CSARTGGGQPQHF.